The 28 T cell receptor beta chains reported below all come from one sample, sequenced in a study of T cell responses to AZD1222 COVID-19 vaccine. Produced via immunoSEQ multiplex PCR; TCRdb's table is partial and in-frame only. The sample yields about 270,000 clones, roughly 93% seen once. The sample was peripheral blood, taken 28 days after the second AZD1222 dose. The receptors originated from an adult who received the AZD1222 COVID-19 vaccine.

The J gene is TRBJ1-2, the V gene TRBV5-1; 7 nucleotides align to TRBD1. Germline V lookup: CDR1 SGHRS, CDR2 YFSETQ. The CDR3 extends over 14 amino acids. Trimming cost V 4 bases and J 4 bases; bases outside gene matches: 7. In DNA, the CDR3 is TGCGCCAGCAGCCCTGGACAGGCCTTCTATGGCTACACCTTC. This gives the protein CASSPGQAFYGYTF. Using reference TRBV5-1 and TRBJ1-2 for the parts outside the CDR3, the full variable domain is KAGVTQTPRYLIKTRGQQVTLSCSPISGHRSVSWYQQTPGQGLQFLFEYFSETQRNKGNFPGRFSGRQFSNSRSEMNVSTLELGDSALYLCASSPGQAFYGYTFGSGTRLTVV.

This chain links TRBV11-3 with TRBJ2-2; TRBD2 matches at 7 bases. The V and J ends lost 1 base and 0 bases, in that order; junction bases with no gene match: 5. Germline CDR1 SGHNT, CDR2 YENEEA. CDR3 size: 17 residues. The CDR3 DNA reads TGTGCCAGCAGCTTAGGCTGGGGAGGGACGAACACCGGGGAGCTGTTTTTT. It is translated as CASSLGWGGTNTGELFF.

This rearrangement joins TRBV5-1 to TRBJ2-4; D is ambiguous. Per germline, CDR1 SGHRS and CDR2 YFSETQ. The CDR3 contains 14 residues. V was shortened by 4 bases and J by 1 base, with 9 bases between the two germline ends. CDR3 loop: CASSRGEAKNIQYF. In nucleotides, the CDR3 is TGCGCCAGCAGCCGCGGAGAGGCCAAAAACATTCAGTACTTC.

The V call is TRBV6-2 or TRBV6-3, the J call TRBJ2-7, with D perhaps matching TRBD1 or TRBD2 (5 bases each). Germline loops: CDR1 MNHEY, CDR2 SVGEGT. With 8 bases removed from V and 10 bases from J, the gap between germline ends came to 18 bases. CDR3 length: 12 residues. The DNA for the CDR3 is TGTGCCAGCGGTTCTGGGGGTCCTTACCAGTACTTC. Its protein product is CASGSGGPYQYF.

Only one count was recorded for this clone. This chain links TRBV7-9 with TRBJ2-2, with D perhaps matching TRBD2 (6 bases). Germline V CDR1 and CDR2: SEHNR, FQNEAQ (reference sequence). The CDR3 contains 17 residues. V dropped 5 bases and J dropped 0 bases, with 16 bases sitting between them. The CDR3 nucleotides are TGTGCCAGCAGCGAACAGCGGGTGATCGCGAACACCGGGGAGCTGTTTTTT. Its translation: CASSEQRVIANTGELFF.

The genes are TRBV28 and TRBJ1-2; no definite D call. The CDR3 extends over 13 amino acids. Germline loops: CDR1 MDHEN, CDR2 SYDVKM. Trimming took off 5 bases at V and 8 bases at J, with 15 bases between the two ends. CDR3 protein: CASSEGQMRGYTF. The CDR3 region has the DNA TGTGCCAGCAGTGAGGGCCAGATGAGAGGCTACACCTTC.

The chain couples TRBV23-1 to TRBJ2-7; 14 nucleotides line up with TRBD2. TRBV23-1 qualifies as an ORF whose function is uncertain. This CDR3 spans 17 amino acids. J gave up 4 bases and V 8 bases, and 13 bases lay outside the gene matches. The chain's CDR3 is CASATPGTSGGMYEQYF. The CDR3 DNA follows: TGCGCCAGCGCGACTCCGGGGACTAGCGGGGGAATGTACGAGCAGTACTTC.

This chain uses TRBV6-5 with TRBJ2-7, with TRBD2 matching 10 bases. Per germline, CDR1 MNHEY and CDR2 SVGAGI. J gave up 0 bases and V 5 bases, and 4 bases lay outside the gene matches. The CDR3 has 15 amino acids. CDR3 bases: TGTGCCAGCAGTACTAGCGGGACCCGCTCCTACGAGCAGTACTTC. This codes for CASSTSGTRSYEQYF.

The chain joins TRBV6-5 to TRBJ2-5, with D perhaps TRBD1 (6 bases). Per germline, CDR1 MNHEY and CDR2 SVGAGI. CDR3 length equals 15 residues. Trimming took 2 bases from V and 2 from J, leaving 12 bases between them. CDR3 in DNA: TGTGCCAGCAGTTACGAGGGACATGGTCAAGAGACCCAGTACTTC. Translated: CASSYEGHGQETQYF.

Here the CDR3 DNA reads TGCGGTGTAGCGACTTACAATGAGCAGTTCTTC. It translates to CGVATYNEQFF. This chain links TRBV20-1 with TRBJ2-1, with D tentatively TRBD2 (5 bases). CDR1 DFQATT and CDR2 SNEGSKA come from the germline V gene (reference sequence). The CDR3 contains 11 residues.

The V and J genes are TRBV18 and TRBJ2-7, with 10 bases identical to TRBD1. The CDR3 totals 18 residues. V dropped 2 bases and J dropped 1; count of bases not matched to a gene: 11. The germline V gene has CDR1 KGHSH and CDR2 LQKENI. CDR3 nucleotide sequence: TGTGCCAGCTCACCATACTCGCCCGGGACAGGGGCGTCCTACGAGCAGTACTTC. This codes for CASSPYSPGTGASYEQYF.

This clone came up once. The V and J genes are TRBV27 and TRBJ1-5; D is perhaps TRBD1 (5 bases). V lost 6 bases and J lost 3, with 18 bases in between. CDR3 size: 16 residues. CDR1 is MNHEY, CDR2 SMNVEV, per germline (reference sequence). The CDR3 DNA reads as TGTGCCAGCAGAGGAGGAGGGGCCTTCGCCAATCAGCCCCAGCATTTT. It specifies CASRGGGAFANQPQHF.

This clone has more than one count but fewer than ten. The chain links TRBV12-3 or TRBV12-4 to TRBJ1-2; D remains unclear. V lost 5 bases to trimming and J lost 5 bases, with 6 bases between them. This CDR3 is built from 11 residues. The CDR3 DNA is TGTGCCAGCAGTCCCCTTTATGGCTACACCTTC. Translated: CASSPLYGYTF.

The genes are TRBV29-1 and TRBJ2-1, with 8 nucleotides matching TRBD2. The CDR3 spans 12 residues. J gave up 9 bases and V 6 bases, and 7 bases lay outside the gene matches. Germline CDR1 SQVTM, CDR2 ANQGSEA. CDR3: CSVSGGALEQFF. For the CDR3, the DNA is TGCAGCGTCTCCGGGGGGGCCCTTGAGCAGTTCTTC.

The genes are TRBV20-1 and TRBJ1-3; no definite D call. The CDR3 runs 11 residues. In germline, CDR1 is DFQATT, CDR2 SNEGSKA (reference sequence). V was trimmed by 6 bases and J by 4 bases, leaving 7 bases between them. In nucleotides, the CDR3 is TGCAGTGCCACCGACGGAAACACCATATATTTT. This codes for CSATDGNTIYF.

J is TRBJ1-6 and V is TRBV19; TRBD1 is a possible D gene (5 bases). Trimming left V 5 bases short and J 11 bases short, with 16 bases between. Germline values: CDR1 LNHDA, CDR2 SQIVND (reference sequence). The CDR3 has 14 residues. CDR3 region: CASSPQGEGPPLHF. The CDR3 nucleotides read TGTGCCAGTAGTCCCCAGGGAGAAGGGCCACCCCTCCACTTT.

This chain connects TRBV10-3 to TRBJ1-2; 8 nucleotides match TRBD1. The germline gives CDR1 ENHRY, CDR2 SYGVKD. Losses at the gene ends were 2 bases for V and 5 bases for J; bases not matched to a gene: 4. This CDR3 spans 14 amino acids. For the CDR3, the DNA is TGTGCCATCAGTGAGGGACAGGGAGGGTATGGCTACACCTTC. Translation gives CAISEGQGGYGYTF.

V and J are TRBV7-8 and TRBJ1-1; a weak D match, TRBD1 (5 bases). Germline lookup yields CDR1 SGHVS and CDR2 FQNEAQ. V was clipped by 5 bases and J by 3 bases, with 16 bases between them. This CDR3 spans 15 amino acids. CDR3 protein: CASSPPYPGDTEAFF. CDR3 in DNA: TGTGCCAGCAGCCCGCCCTACCCGGGGGACACTGAAGCTTTCTTT.

CDR3 sequence reads: CASSHHHEQYF. In nucleotides, the CDR3 is TGTGCCAGCAGTCACCACCACGAGCAGTACTTC. The gene calls are TRBV12-3 or TRBV12-4 and TRBJ2-7; D remains unclear. The CDR3 has 11 amino acids. The germline V and J ends were trimmed by 5 bases and 5 bases, with 7 bases remaining between them.

This clone is a singleton in its sample. V usage is TRBV24-1 and J usage is TRBJ2-1; D gene uncertain. Germline V lookup: CDR1 KGHDR, CDR2 SFDVKD. The CDR3 sequence is 14 residues long. The V and J ends lost 3 bases and 3 bases respectively, with 8 bases between them. The CDR3 reads CATSDPSIYNEQFF. CDR3 coding DNA: TGTGCCACCAGTGATCCCAGTATCTACAATGAGCAGTTCTTC.

This clone appeared a single time. CDR3 residues: CASSLAGGLTGELFF. Written as DNA, the CDR3 is TGTGCCAGCAGCTTAGCAGGGGGCCTCACCGGGGAGCTGTTTTTT. V is TRBV7-9 and J is TRBJ2-2; 7 nucleotides line up with TRBD1. The CDR3 is 15 amino acids. J was trimmed by 4 bases and V by 0 bases; bases with no gene match: 2. Germline V CDR1 and CDR2: SEHNR, FQNEAQ (reference sequence).

The CDR3 DNA reads as TGCGCCAGCAGCTTATCCCGGGACAGGGGCCACGAGCAGTACTTC. Translation: CASSLSRDRGHEQYF. V is TRBV5-1 and J is TRBJ2-7; 10 nucleotides match TRBD1. The CDR3 consists of 15 residues. Trimming took 2 bases from V and 5 from J; bases not matched to a gene: 7. The germline gives CDR1 SGHRS, CDR2 YFSETQ.

The chain couples TRBV28 to TRBJ1-1; TRBD1 is a possible D gene (6 bases). Germline values: CDR1 MDHEN, CDR2 SYDVKM. The V and J ends lost 2 bases and 5 bases respectively, with 12 bases between them. CDR3 size: 14 residues. The CDR3 DNA reads as TGTGCCAGCAGTTTAGGGACTAGGGGGACTGAAGCTTTCTTT. This encodes CASSLGTRGTEAFF.

In its sample, this clone was seen a few times. The gene calls are TRBV11-2 and TRBJ2-2; 7 bases match TRBD1. V trimming: 5 bases; J trimming: 5 bases; junction bases outside the gene matches: 5. The CDR3 is made up of 14 amino acids. Germline V gene sequence: CDR1 SGHAT, CDR2 FQNNGV. In nucleotides, the CDR3 is TGTGCCAGCAGCCGACAGGGTAGGACCGGGGAGCTGTTTTTT. Amino acids: CASSRQGRTGELFF.

The chain is built from TRBV19 and TRBJ2-1; 10 nucleotides match TRBD2. The junction had 4 bases not matched to a gene; V was cut back by 0 bases and J by 2 bases. This CDR3 region has 17 residues. Per the germline V gene, CDR1 is LNHDA and CDR2 is SQIVND (reference sequence). The CDR3 spells CASSIDLGTSAYNEQFF. The CDR3 DNA follows: TGTGCCAGTAGTATAGATCTGGGGACTAGCGCCTACAATGAGCAGTTCTTC.

The V and J genes are TRBV9 and TRBJ2-3, with a tentative D call TRBD2 (7 bases). The germline CDR1 and CDR2 sequences are SGDLS and YYNGEE. This CDR3 spans 16 amino acids. Trimming left V 2 bases short and J 4 bases short, with 17 bases between. The CDR3 here is CASSVFVGGRADTQYF. The CDR3 DNA follows: TGTGCCAGCAGCGTTTTTGTAGGGGGGAGGGCAGATACGCAGTATTTT.

The chain links TRBV2 to TRBJ1-5; D gene uncertain. The length of the CDR3 is 14 residues. Deletions cut 7 bases from V and 6 bases from J, with 16 bases between. The germline V gene encodes CDR1 SNHLY and CDR2 FYNNEI. As DNA, the CDR3 is TGTGCCAGCAAGGAGTTGTCGGGCGCTCAGCCCCAGCATTTT. Amino acid sequence: CASKELSGAQPQHF.

This clone was counted a single time. The chain recombines TRBV4-2 with TRBJ1-3, with D perhaps matching TRBD1 (5 bases). With 2 bases removed from V and 0 bases from J, the gap between germline ends came to 8 bases. Per germline, CDR1 LGHNA and CDR2 YNFKEQ. The CDR3 spans 15 residues. The CDR3 protein is CASSQQGTSGNTIYF. DNA of the CDR3: TGTGCCAGCAGCCAACAGGGAACCTCTGGAAACACCATATATTTT.